What follows are 7 T cell receptor beta chains derived from one specimen sequenced in a study of T-cell memory formation after mild COVID-19. In TCRdb, the 5' RACE reads were re-called with MiXCR into one record per CDR3 protein. The data show roughly 450,000 distinct CDR3 sequences, approximately 19% seen once. The sequencing input was PBMCs or a T cell subset sorted from them (not recorded which). These receptors all come from a man between 18 and 29 years old who had mild COVID-19 (a few samples of this study predate the infection). Cell type and time point are not known.

For the CDR3, the DNA is TGTGCCAGCAGGTTGGACCCGGGACGGCCGTACAATGAGCAGTTCTTC. As protein: CASRLDPGRPYNEQFF. The rearrangement links TRBV28 to TRBJ2-1; the D call may be TRBD1 or TRBD2 (5 bases each). The germline V gene encodes CDR1 MDHEN and CDR2 SYDVKM. Trimming pared 6 bases from V and 4 bases from J, leaving 19 bases between. CDR3 length: 16 amino acids.

The chain carries TRBV4-1 and TRBJ1-2; TRBD1 might be the D (5 bases). CDR1 and CDR2 (germline): MGHRA, YSYEKL. The CDR3 has 14 amino acids. V was cut by 0 bases and J by 8 bases, with 13 bases left in between. CDR3 nucleotides: TGCGCCAGCAGCCAAGATCGGGGGATAGGGGGCTACACCTTC. This sequence encodes CASSQDRGIGGYTF.

The genes are TRBV12-3 or TRBV12-4 and TRBJ1-1; D not resolved. Trimming took 2 bases from V and 3 from J, leaving 7 bases between them. CDR3 size: 13 residues. The CDR3 reads CASSLWVDTEAFF. The CDR3 DNA sequence: TGTGCCAGCAGTTTATGGGTGGACACTGAAGCTTTCTTT.

The rearrangement joins TRBV6-1 to TRBJ1-5; no clear D. The CDR3 totals 16 residues. V lost 1 base to trimming and J lost 9 bases, with 19 bases between them. The germline gives CDR1 MNHNS, CDR2 SASEGT. The CDR3 bases are TGTGCCAGCAGTGAAGGTCTGGGCCGTAGAGGGAGGCCCCAGCATTTT. Translating it yields CASSEGLGRRGRPQHF.

The CDR3 loop is CSVGLIRGPSEQFF. DNA of the CDR3: TGCAGCGTTGGGTTGATTCGGGGGCCGAGTGAGCAGTTCTTC. J is TRBJ2-1 and V is TRBV29-1; the D gene could be TRBD1 or TRBD2 (6 bases each). The CDR3 has 14 residues. CDR1 SQVTM and CDR2 ANQGSEA come from the germline V gene. Trimming removed 4 bases at V and 9 bases at J, with 19 bases between.

This clonotype has just a few counts. This CDR3 reads CASSQDRAEKLFF. As DNA, the CDR3 is TGCGCCAGCAGCCAAGATAGGGCCGAAAAACTGTTTTTT. V is TRBV4-3 and J is TRBJ1-4; the D is unclear. Looked up from germline, CDR1 is LGHNA and CDR2 is YSLEER. V shed 0 bases and J shed 8 bases, with 7 bases lying between them. The CDR3 spans 13 residues.

The chain joins TRBV29-1 to TRBJ2-7; 7 bases match TRBD1. V gave up 6 bases and J gave up 0 bases; unmatched junction bases: 5. This CDR3 has 13 residues. The germline CDR1 and CDR2 sequences are SQVTM and ANQGSEA. CDR3 DNA: TGCAGCGTGCGACAGGGAAGCTCCTACGAGCAGTACTTC. Its translation: CSVRQGSSYEQYF.